What follows are 21 T cell receptor beta chains derived from one specimen sequenced in a study of shared clonotypes between healthy human individuals. TCRdb's table, derived via immunoSEQ multiplex PCR, lists solely in-frame clones and lacks some. The sample consists of approximately 810,000 clones, 80% to 95% of them appearing once. As defined, naive CD8 cells were CD45RO-negative and positively selected for CCR7, with terminally differentiated effector memory CD45RA+ cells excluded. The sample consisted of naive CD8+ T cells sorted from blood. These receptors all come from a man aged 30-40 years in good health.

This rearrangement joins TRBV10-1 to TRBJ2-7; D is perhaps TRBD1 (6 bases). Germline CDR1 and CDR2: WNHNN and SYGVQD (reference sequence). V lost 3 bases and J lost 3, with 15 bases in between. The CDR3 runs to 15 residues. CDR3 region: CASSEAGVGIYEQYF. The CDR3 DNA reads TGCGCCAGCAGTGAAGCAGGGGTTGGGATCTACGAGCAGTACTTC.

V usage is TRBV21-1 and J usage is TRBJ1-2. TRBV21-1 represents a pseudogene. The CDR3 has 12 residues. The CDR3 bases are TGTGCCAGCAGCCGTTCGTACTATGGCTACACCTTC. Protein: CASSRSYYGYTF.

Concerning this clone itself: One junction end does not reproduce the germline sequence, and a read error may be involved. The chain uses TRBV5-6 and TRBJ2-1; the match to TRBD1 covers 12 bases. Germline V gene lookup returns CDR1 SGHDT and CDR2 YYEEEE. The CDR3 is made up of 18 amino acids. The CDR3 protein is CASSLASRGQGAYNGQFF. The CDR3 DNA is TGTGCCAGCAGCTTGGCCTCGCGGGGACAGGGGGCCTACAATGGGCAGTTCTTC.

This chain uses TRBV4-1 with TRBJ2-7; no firm D call. The CDR3 spans 14 residues. Germline CDR1 is MGHRA and CDR2 is YSYEKL. Trimming pared 0 bases from V and 1 base from J, leaving 7 bases between. In nucleotides, the CDR3 is TGCGCCAGCAGCCAAGAGCACTCATCCTACGAGCAGTACTTC. This codes for CASSQEHSSYEQYF.

The gene calls are TRBV29-1 and TRBJ2-1; 7 bases align to TRBD2. CDR3 size: 15 residues. After removal of 1 base from V and 4 bases from J, the junction contained 7 bases not matched to a gene. Germline CDR1 and CDR2: SQVTM and ANQGSEA. The CDR3: CSVEVLAEVYNEQFF. The DNA for the CDR3 is TGCAGCGTTGAAGTCCTAGCGGAGGTTTACAATGAGCAGTTCTTC.

V is TRBV7-9 and J is TRBJ2-5; TRBD2 is a possible D gene (5 bases). The V gene lost 3 bases and the J gene lost 8 bases, with 7 bases spanning the gap. The CDR3 runs to 11 residues. Germline CDR1 reads SEHNR; CDR2 reads FQNEAQ (reference sequence). CDR3 in amino acids: CASSFSSTQYF. The CDR3 DNA sequence: TGTGCCAGCAGCTTCTCTAGCACCCAGTACTTC. Looking up the rest from reference TRBV7-9 and TRBJ2-5 gives the full variable domain: DTGVSQNPRHKITKRGQNVTFRCDPISEHNRLYWYRQTLGQGPEFLTYFQNEAQLEKSRLLSDRFSAERPKGSFSTLEIQRTEQGDSAMYLCASSFSSTQYFGPGTRLLVL.

The chain couples TRBV7-9 to TRBJ2-3, with D maybe TRBD1 (7 bases). Trimming took 3 bases from V and 4 from J, leaving 11 bases between them. The CDR3 covers 14 residues. The V gene's germline CDR1 is SEHNR and CDR2 FQNEAQ (reference sequence). CDR3: CASSFQGGPDTQYF. The DNA of the CDR3 is TGTGCCAGCAGCTTCCAGGGGGGCCCAGATACGCAGTATTTT.

V is TRBV13 and J is TRBJ2-7, with TRBD1 identical over 8 bases. The CDR3 consists of 15 residues. Germline CDR1 and CDR2: PRHDT and FYEKMQ (reference sequence). V shed 3 bases and J 4 bases; nucleotides not matched to a gene: 8. This chain's CDR3 is CASSFSGQGEYEQYF. The CDR3 nucleotides read TGTGCCAGCAGCTTTTCAGGACAGGGCGAATACGAGCAGTACTTC.

This sequence joins TRBV7-9 and TRBJ2-7, with D possibly TRBD1 on 6 matching bases. Trimming shortened V by 5 bases and J by 4 bases, and 18 bases separated the two germline ends. Germline CDR1 SEHNR, CDR2 FQNEAQ (reference sequence). The CDR3 is 15 amino acids. The CDR3 nucleotides are TGTGCCAGCAGCCACCCGGCAGGGACAACTTACGAGCAGTACTTC. Amino acid sequence: CASSHPAGTTYEQYF.

This chain links TRBV29-1 with TRBJ2-3, with 7 bases that match TRBD1. V lost 1 base to trimming and J lost 6 bases; unmatched junction nucleotides: 7. The germline CDR1 and CDR2 sequences are SQVTM and ANQGSEA. The CDR3 has 14 residues. CDR3 sequence (DNA): TGCAGCGTTGAAGGCGAGGGGGCGGGCGATACGCAGTATTTT. It translates to CSVEGEGAGDTQYF.

V is TRBV28 and J is TRBJ2-5; a possible D gene is TRBD2 (6 bases). Per the germline V gene, CDR1 is MDHEN and CDR2 is SYDVKM. Trimming left V 7 bases short and J 5 bases short, with 20 bases between. The CDR3 runs to 15 residues. Written as DNA, the CDR3 is TGTGCCAGCATCCGGCCGGGAGAAAATCCCGAGACCCAGTACTTC. This gives the protein CASIRPGENPETQYF.

The V gene is TRBV7-9, the J gene TRBJ1-2, with 8 positions matching TRBD1. CDR3 length: 17 residues. Germline CDR1 SEHNR, CDR2 FQNEAQ (reference sequence). V dropped 1 base and J dropped 3; count of bases not matched to a gene: 10. In DNA form, the CDR3 reads TGTGCCAGCAGCTTAGGTCTGACAGGGGAGGTGTACTATGGCTACACCTTC. It translates to CASSLGLTGEVYYGYTF.

V and J are TRBV7-9 and TRBJ2-1; D unclear. Germline CDR1 reads SEHNR; CDR2 reads FQNEAQ (reference sequence). The CDR3 contains 13 residues. V lost 9 bases to trimming and J lost 0 bases, with 9 bases between them. The CDR3 here is CASLDSSYNEQFF. CDR3 coding DNA: TGTGCCAGTCTCGATAGCTCCTACAATGAGCAGTTCTTC.

The rearrangement uses TRBV10-3 and TRBJ2-7; 9 bases fit TRBD1. The CDR3 is 16 residues long. The germline gives CDR1 ENHRY, CDR2 SYGVKD. V trimming: 0 bases; J trimming: 2 bases; junction bases outside the gene matches: 5. The CDR3 loop reads CAISESGTGLAYEQYF. Written as DNA, the CDR3 is TGTGCCATCAGTGAGTCGGGGACAGGGCTAGCCTACGAGCAGTACTTC.

The chain uses TRBV29-1 and TRBJ2-1; the D gene is possibly TRBD2 (6 bases). Germline V CDR1 and CDR2: SQVTM, ANQGSEA. Between the trimmed V and J ends, which lost 2 bases and 9 bases, there was a span of 20 bases. The CDR3 runs 15 residues. The CDR3 loop reads CSVERLALRVGEQFF. CDR3 bases: TGCAGCGTTGAAAGGCTAGCGCTACGGGTCGGTGAGCAGTTCTTC.

The chain joins TRBV5-1 to TRBJ2-1; 8 bases map to TRBD1. Germline loops: CDR1 SGHRS, CDR2 YFSETQ. The CDR3 covers 15 residues. The ends lost 0 bases at V and 5 bases at J; junction bases unmatched: 4. This CDR3 is CASSLGTGRDNEQFF. In DNA, the CDR3 is TGCGCCAGCAGCTTGGGGACAGGGAGAGACAATGAGCAGTTCTTC.

The chain employs TRBV4-1 and TRBJ2-2; D uncertain. This CDR3 has 14 amino acids. CDR1 and CDR2 from the germline V gene are MGHRA and YSYEKL. Trimming took off 0 bases at V and 6 bases at J, with 8 bases between the two ends. CDR3 coding DNA: TGCGCCAGCAGCCAAGATAGTTCGGCCGGGGAGCTGTTTTTT. Translating gives CASSQDSSAGELFF.

This clone was counted only a few times. A much larger clone lies a single base off, so this may be a read error. The chain is built from TRBV19 and TRBJ2-2; D perhaps matches TRBD1 (5 bases). CDR1 is LNHDA and CDR2 is SQIVND in the germline V gene (reference sequence). With 3 bases removed from V and 6 bases from J, the gap between germline ends came to 8 bases. This CDR3 has 13 amino acids. The CDR3 bases are TGTGCCAGTAGTATGTCAGGGCCCGGGGAGCTGTTTTTT. It codes for CASSMSGPGELFF.

The chain recombines TRBV5-1 with TRBJ2-1; possibly TRBD1 for D (6 bases). Trimming took off 4 bases at V and 6 bases at J, with 23 bases between the two ends. Germline lookup yields CDR1 SGHRS and CDR2 YFSETQ. The CDR3 loop spans 17 amino acids. CDR3 coding DNA: TGCGCCAGCAGCCCCGGAAGGACAGTGTTGGAATCCAATGAGCAGTTCTTC. It encodes CASSPGRTVLESNEQFF.

This chain links TRBV7-2 with TRBJ1-4; 9 nucleotides align to TRBD1. Germline assignment: CDR1 SGHTA and CDR2 FQGNSA. V shed 5 bases, J shed 7 bases, and the junction held 8 bases outside the gene matches. The CDR3 has 15 amino acids. The CDR3 nucleotides are TGTGCCAGCAGCGCAACAGGGGGCCGAGGTGAAAAACTGTTTTTT. It yields the protein CASSATGGRGEKLFF.

The chain joins TRBV7-9 to TRBJ2-1; D may be TRBD2 (5 bases). CDR1 and CDR2 (germline): SEHNR, FQNEAQ (reference sequence). This CDR3 contains 17 residues. Trimming removed 5 bases at V and 4 bases at J, with 21 bases between. Here the CDR3 DNA reads TGTGCCAGCAGCGGTCTAGCAGAGGCCCGACAATACAATGAGCAGTTCTTC. This gives the protein CASSGLAEARQYNEQFF. Looking up the rest from reference TRBV7-9 and TRBJ2-1 gives the full variable domain: DTGVSQNPRHKITKRGQNVTFRCDPISEHNRLYWYRQTLGQGPEFLTYFQNEAQLEKSRLLSDRFSAERPKGSFSTLEIQRTEQGDSAMYLCASSGLAEARQYNEQFFGPGTRLTVL.